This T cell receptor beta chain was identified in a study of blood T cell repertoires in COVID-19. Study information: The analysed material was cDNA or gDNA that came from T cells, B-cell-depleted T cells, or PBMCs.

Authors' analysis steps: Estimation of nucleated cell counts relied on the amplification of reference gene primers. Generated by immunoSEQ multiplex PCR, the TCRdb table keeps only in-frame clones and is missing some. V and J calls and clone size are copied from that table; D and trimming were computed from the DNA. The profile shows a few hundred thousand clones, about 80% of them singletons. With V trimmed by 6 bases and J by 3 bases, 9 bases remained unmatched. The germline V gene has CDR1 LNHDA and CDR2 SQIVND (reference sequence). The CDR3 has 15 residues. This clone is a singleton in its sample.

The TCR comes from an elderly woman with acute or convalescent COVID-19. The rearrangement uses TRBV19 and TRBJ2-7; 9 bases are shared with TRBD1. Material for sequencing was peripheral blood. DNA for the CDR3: TGTGCCAGTAGCCCAGACGGGACAGGGCTCTACGAGCAGTACTTC. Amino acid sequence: CASSPDGTGLYEQYF.